The 27 T cell receptor beta chains presented below share a single source sample, sequenced in a study of cytomegalovirus exposure and HLA in healthy donors. Primers: 60 Vbeta forward and 13 Jbeta reverse. Data came from immunoSEQ multiplex PCR; TCRdb stores just in-frame clones and leaves some out. The repertoire consists of approximately 250,000 clones, with over 75% occurring once and the leading ten covering around 0.44%. The material sequenced was PBMCs. These receptor sequences come from a boy between 10 and 17 years old in good health and CMV-seronegative.

The chain uses TRBV19 and TRBJ2-3; 11 bases line up with TRBD2. The CDR3 runs 17 residues. Germline CDR1 and CDR2: LNHDA and SQIVND (reference sequence). The V gene end was trimmed by 6 bases and the J gene end by 6 bases; junction bases not matched to a gene: 14. Here the CDR3 DNA reads TGTGCCAGTAGATCACTCCTAGCGGGAGGAGCTCAGGATACGCAGTATTTT. Translated: CASRSLLAGGAQDTQYF. The variable domain in full, with the rest retrieved from reference TRBV19 and TRBJ2-3, is DGGITQSPKYLFRKEGQNVTLSCEQNLNHDAMYWYRQDPGQGLRLIYYSQIVNDFQKGDIAEGYSVSREKKESFPLTVTSAQKNPTAFYLCASRSLLAGGAQDTQYFGPGTRLTVL.

The rearrangement joins TRBV5-1 to TRBJ2-1; tentative D call: TRBD1 (6 bases). The CDR3 is 14 amino acids. The V end lost 4 bases, the J end lost 2 bases, and 10 bases lay between the germline ends. From germline, CDR1 is SGHRS and CDR2 YFSETQ. The chain's CDR3 is CASSPRTAYNEQFF. The CDR3 DNA sequence: TGCGCCAGCAGCCCCCGGACAGCCTACAATGAGCAGTTCTTC.

The chain couples TRBV2 to TRBJ2-5; 9 nucleotides agree with TRBD2. Trimming at V came to 7 bases and at J to 5 bases, leaving 11 bases not matched to a gene. In germline, CDR1 is SNHLY, CDR2 FYNNEI. The CDR3 covers 15 residues. The CDR3 region has the DNA TGTGCCAGCACCGAGGGACTAGCTCTTTCGGAGACCCAGTACTTC. Translating gives CASTEGLALSETQYF.

This chain links TRBV11-2 with TRBJ2-7; D might be TRBD2 (6 bases). V was pared by 1 base and J by 2 bases, with 12 bases between. The CDR3 sequence is 15 residues long. Germline V CDR1 and CDR2: SGHAT, FQNNGV. The CDR3 reads CASSLAGVGTYEQYF. Here the CDR3 DNA reads TGTGCCAGCAGCTTAGCGGGGGTGGGGACCTACGAGCAGTACTTC.

The chain carries TRBV29-1 and TRBJ1-2; the match to TRBD1 covers 7 bases. The CDR3 covers 12 residues. V trimming: 7 bases; J trimming: 5 bases; junction bases outside the gene matches: 7. The germline CDR1 and CDR2 sequences are SQVTM and ANQGSEA. The CDR3 region is CSAGQVSYGYTF. The CDR3 DNA sequence: TGCAGCGCTGGACAGGTCTCTTATGGCTACACCTTC. Using reference TRBV29-1 and TRBJ1-2 for the parts outside the CDR3, the full variable domain is SAVISQKPSRDICQRGTSLTIQCQVDSQVTMMFWYRQQPGQSLTLIATANQGSEATYESGFVIDKFPISRPNLTFSTLTVSNMSPEDSSIYLCSAGQVSYGYTFGSGTRLTVV.

The chain couples TRBV19 to TRBJ1-2; TRBD1 aligns across 7 bases. The V gene's germline CDR1 is LNHDA and CDR2 SQIVND (reference sequence). The CDR3 runs to 14 residues. J was trimmed by 8 bases and V by 2 bases; bases with no gene match: 8. The CDR3 coding sequence is TGTGCCAGTAGTATACAAGGGGGCGGTGGGGGCTACACCTTC. Its translation: CASSIQGGGGGYTF.

Concerning this clone itself: At one end the junction does not follow the germline gene, possibly because of a read error. V gene TRBV5-1 combines with J gene TRBJ1-4, with D possibly being TRBD1 (5 bases). This CDR3 has 14 residues. Germline V CDR1 and CDR2: SGHRS, YFSETQ. The CDR3 DNA follows: TGTACTAGGTGTGGGGGGGCAACTAATGAAAAACTGTTTTTT. Protein product: CTRCGGATNEKLFF.

The CDR3 DNA is TGTGCCAGCAGCGGACAGTGGACCCGGGAGCTGTTTTTT. Translating gives CASSGQWTRELFF. This rearrangement joins TRBV2 to TRBJ2-2; tentatively, D is TRBD1 (6 bases). The germline V and J ends were trimmed by 6 bases and 9 bases, with 14 bases remaining between them. This CDR3 has 13 amino acids. Germline V gene data show CDR1 as SNHLY and CDR2 as FYNNEI.

V usage is TRBV25-1 and J usage is TRBJ1-4; 7 bases map to TRBD1. The length of the CDR3 is 18 residues. CDR1 is MGHDK, CDR2 SYGVNS, per germline. V was pared by 0 bases and J by 3 bases, with 10 bases of the junction left unmatched. The CDR3 loop reads CASSEYPPGGLANEKLFF. DNA of the CDR3: TGTGCCAGCAGTGAATATCCTCCAGGGGGTCTAGCTAATGAAAAACTGTTTTTT.

This sequence joins TRBV18 and TRBJ2-2; the match to TRBD2 covers 7 bases. This CDR3 comprises 14 residues. Germline CDR1 KGHSH, CDR2 LQKENI. V lost 2 bases and J lost 4; bases outside the gene matches: 1. The CDR3, as DNA: TGTGCCAGCTCACCAGGCGGGGGCACCGGGGAGCTGTTTTTT. This sequence encodes CASSPGGGTGELFF.

Only a few counts were recorded for this clone. This chain joins TRBV2 and TRBJ2-5; D uncertain. Germline lookup yields CDR1 SNHLY and CDR2 FYNNEI. The V and J ends lost 4 bases and 5 bases respectively, with 11 bases between them. This CDR3 region has 13 residues. This CDR3 is CASSVTARETQYF. The CDR3 DNA sequence: TGTGCCAGCAGTGTTACAGCCCGGGAGACCCAGTACTTC.

This clone showed up just a few times. V is TRBV19 and J is TRBJ2-3, with D maybe TRBD2 (5 bases). Germline values: CDR1 LNHDA, CDR2 SQIVND (reference sequence). CDR3 length: 15 amino acids. With 1 base removed from V and 5 bases from J, the gap between germline ends came to 13 bases. The DNA of the CDR3 is TGTGCCAGTAGTATAGGCGGGTGGGGAGAAGATACGCAGTATTTT. It translates to CASSIGGWGEDTQYF.

The V gene is TRBV2, the J gene TRBJ1-2; 7 nucleotides agree with TRBD1. CDR1 and CDR2 (germline): SNHLY, FYNNEI. V lost 4 bases and J lost 4; bases outside the gene matches: 3. The CDR3 is 13 amino acids. In nucleotides, the CDR3 is TGTGCCAGCAGTGGGGGACAGTTCTATGGCTACACCTTC. Its protein is CASSGGQFYGYTF.

This chain links TRBV14 with TRBJ2-7; 7 bases match TRBD1. The junction had 4 bases not matched to a gene; V was cut back by 4 bases and J by 7 bases. Germline V gene lookup returns CDR1 SGHDN and CDR2 FVKESK. The CDR3 extends over 12 amino acids. CDR3 sequence reads: CASSPARGEQYF. The CDR3 DNA follows: TGTGCCAGCAGCCCAGCCAGGGGGGAGCAGTACTTC.

This chain links TRBV29-1 with TRBJ2-7; 9 positions match TRBD2. CDR3 length: 16 residues. Trimming took 6 bases from V and 5 from J; bases not matched to a gene: 17. Germline V gene sequence: CDR1 SQVTM, CDR2 ANQGSEA. In DNA form, the CDR3 reads TGCAGCGTCCTACAATTTAGCGGGAGCCAGGGGAACGAGCAGTACTTC. Protein sequence: CSVLQFSGSQGNEQYF.

The rearrangement links TRBV6-5 to TRBJ2-2; D is uncertain. Germline lookup yields CDR1 MNHEY and CDR2 SVGAGI. The CDR3 consists of 16 residues. Between the trimmed V and J ends, which lost 4 bases and 2 bases, there was a span of 14 bases. CDR3 DNA sequence: TGTGCCAGCAGTTTCCACCCGACACCCAACACCGGGGAGCTGTTTTTT. Encoded protein: CASSFHPTPNTGELFF.

The V call is TRBV11-1, the J call TRBJ1-1; D not certain. The ends were cut back, 2 bases at V and 0 bases at J, with 10 bases in the middle. The CDR3 covers 15 residues. Per the germline V gene, CDR1 is SGHAT and CDR2 is FQDESV (reference sequence). The CDR3 region has the DNA TGTGCCAGCAGCTTACCCGGGTCCATGAACACTGAAGCTTTCTTT. This encodes CASSLPGSMNTEAFF.

This chain connects TRBV6-1 to TRBJ2-3, with D perhaps matching TRBD1 (6 bases). The CDR3 runs to 13 residues. V was clipped by 6 bases and J by 2 bases, with 9 bases between them. Germline V gene data show CDR1 as MNHNS and CDR2 as SASEGT. The CDR3 protein is CASRRQDTDTQYF. CDR3 DNA sequence: TGTGCCAGCAGGAGACAGGACACAGATACGCAGTATTTT.

This chain joins TRBV11-2 and TRBJ2-7; 10 bases fit TRBD1. This CDR3 is built from 16 residues. V lost 5 bases and J lost 0; bases outside the gene matches: 7. From germline, CDR1 is SGHAT and CDR2 FQNNGV. DNA for the CDR3: TGTGCCAGCAGCCGATTGGGACAGGGGAGCTCCTACGAGCAGTACTTC. Translating it yields CASSRLGQGSSYEQYF.

The J gene is TRBJ2-7, the V gene TRBV2; TRBD2 agrees at 11 bases. Germline V gene data show CDR1 as SNHLY and CDR2 as FYNNEI. The V and J ends lost 5 bases and 1 base, in that order; junction bases with no gene match: 4. CDR3 length: 15 amino acids. CDR3 region: CASSKLAGGSYEQYF. The CDR3 DNA follows: TGTGCCAGCAGTAAATTAGCGGGAGGGTCCTACGAGCAGTACTTC.

This clone has just one count. This chain joins TRBV30 and TRBJ1-6; 7 nucleotides agree with TRBD1. V gave up 3 bases and J gave up 6 bases; unmatched junction bases: 5. Germline CDR1 GTSNPN, CDR2 SVGIG (reference sequence). The CDR3 loop spans 14 amino acids. CDR3 in DNA: TGTGCCTGGAGCACCGGGACAGTTAATTCACCCCTCCACTTT. This codes for CAWSTGTVNSPLHF.

This clone showed up just once. This chain joins TRBV4-1 and TRBJ2-2; D perhaps matches TRBD2 (7 bases). This CDR3 is built from 19 residues. Per germline, CDR1 MGHRA and CDR2 YSYEKL. V lost 7 bases and J lost 2, with 26 bases in between. CDR3 bases: TGCGCCAGCACGAGAGGGGGAGGCGGCGGGGGAGATAACACCGGGGAGCTGTTTTTT. Translation gives CASTRGGGGGGDNTGELFF.

This chain connects TRBV7-9 to TRBJ2-3; the match to TRBD2 covers 8 bases. Germline lookup yields CDR1 SEHNR and CDR2 FQNEAQ (reference sequence). The CDR3 totals 16 residues. The J segment lost 4 bases and the V segment lost 5 bases, leaving 11 bases of the junction unmatched. The DNA for the CDR3 is TGTGCCAGCAGCCCAAAGCGAGCGGGGGTCGCAGATACGCAGTATTTT. As protein: CASSPKRAGVADTQYF.

This chain's CDR3 is CAISKGQGDTQYF. CDR3 coding DNA: TGTGCCATCAGTAAAGGACAGGGGGATACGCAGTATTTT. The chain joins TRBV10-3 to TRBJ2-3, with 9 positions matching TRBD1. The CDR3 totals 13 residues. J was trimmed by 6 bases and V by 5 bases; bases with no gene match: 3. CDR1 and CDR2 from the germline V gene are ENHRY and SYGVKD.

The chain employs TRBV30 and TRBJ1-3, with D possibly matching TRBD1 (6 bases). This CDR3 region has 14 residues. Trimming cost V 6 bases and J 0 bases, with 12 bases left between them. In germline, CDR1 is GTSNPN, CDR2 SVGIG (reference sequence). CDR3 nucleotide sequence: TGTGCCTGTTACAGGGCCCCCTCTGGAAACACCATATATTTT. Its translation is CACYRAPSGNTIYF.

This clone appeared a single time. The chain employs TRBV27 and TRBJ2-1; 10 bases are a match to TRBD1. Trimming at V came to 1 base and at J to 7 bases, leaving 16 bases not matched to a gene. This CDR3 has 19 amino acids. Germline V CDR1 and CDR2: MNHEY, SMNVEV (reference sequence). CDR3 bases: TGTGCCAGCAGTTTATGGGCGGGTTTCGGGACAGGGGAGGTAAATGAGCAGTTCTTC. Its protein is CASSLWAGFGTGEVNEQFF.

V is TRBV27 and J is TRBJ2-7; D is unresolved. Per germline, CDR1 MNHEY and CDR2 SMNVEV (reference sequence). The germline V and J ends were trimmed by 4 bases and 4 bases, with 8 bases remaining between them. The CDR3 has 12 residues. The CDR3 protein is CASSSLGYEQYF. Here the CDR3 DNA reads TGTGCCAGCAGTTCCCTCGGGTACGAGCAGTACTTC.